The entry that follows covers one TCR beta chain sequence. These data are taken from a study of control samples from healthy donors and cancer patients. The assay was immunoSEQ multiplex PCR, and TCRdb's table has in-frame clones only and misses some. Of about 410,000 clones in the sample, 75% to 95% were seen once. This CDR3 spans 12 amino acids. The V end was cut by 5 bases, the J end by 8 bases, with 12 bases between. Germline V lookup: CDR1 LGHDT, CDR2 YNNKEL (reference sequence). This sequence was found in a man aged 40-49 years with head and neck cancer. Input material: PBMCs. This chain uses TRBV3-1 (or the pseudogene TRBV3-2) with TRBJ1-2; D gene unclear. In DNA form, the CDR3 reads TGTGCCAGCAGCGAGACGGCGGGGGGCTACACCTTC. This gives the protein CASSETAGGYTF.